These T cell receptor beta chains were read from a single sample in a study of shared clonotypes between healthy human individuals. Profiling relied on immunoSEQ multiplex PCR, and the TCRdb table lists in-frame clones only, not all of them. The sample records 850,000 to 1,100,000 clones, roughly 80% being singletons. The sequencing sample was made of memory CD4+ T cells from PBMCs. The receptors come from a young man in good health. Some clones in this sample may be carry-over from other donors' samples. Both conserved end residues are part of each CDR3. Each record gives: J gene, clone size, D gene, V gene, CDR3 protein, CDR3 DNA. D genes are given only for firm matches. Only part of the rows carry a size: once, few, many, or a class if the clone is expanded.

j_gene: TRBJ1-2
abundance: .
d_gene: TRBD1
v_gene: TRBV7-2
CDR3aa: CASSLLSPGQGFDGYTF
CDR3nt: TGTGCCAGCAGCTTATTAAGCCCGGGACAGGGGTTCGATGGCTACACCTTC

j_gene: TRBJ2-7
abundance: .
d_gene: .
v_gene: TRBV5-1
CDR3aa: CASSPDSITYEQYF
CDR3nt: TGCGCCAGCAGTCCTGACAGCATCACCTACGAGCAGTACTTC

j_gene: TRBJ2-2
abundance: .
d_gene: .
v_gene: TRBV2
CDR3aa: CASSVHDKNTGELFF
CDR3nt: TGTGCCAGCAGCGTCCACGACAAGAACACCGGGGAGCTGTTTTTT

j_gene: TRBJ2-3
abundance: .
d_gene: .
v_gene: TRBV18
CDR3aa: CASSPLSTDTQYF
CDR3nt: TGTGCCAGCTCACCACTGAGTACAGATACGCAGTATTTT

j_gene: TRBJ2-5
abundance: .
d_gene: TRBD1
v_gene: TRBV6-6
CDR3aa: CASNRQGTQYF
CDR3nt: TGTGCCAGCAACAGACAGGGGACCCAGTACTTC

j_gene: TRBJ2-7
abundance: .
d_gene: TRBD1
v_gene: TRBV18
CDR3aa: CASSPNMAGGSHEQYF
CDR3nt: TGTGCCAGCTCACCAAATATGGCAGGGGGCTCCCACGAGCAGTACTTC

j_gene: TRBJ2-7
abundance: .
d_gene: .
v_gene: TRBV29-1
CDR3aa: CSVTGGRSYEQYF
CDR3nt: TGCAGCGTTACAGGAGGGCGATCCTACGAGCAGTACTTC

j_gene: TRBJ2-5
abundance: .
d_gene: .
v_gene: TRBV7-9
CDR3aa: CASSSRTLPQETQYF
CDR3nt: TGTGCCAGCAGCTCCCGGACGTTACCTCAAGAGACCCAGTACTTC

j_gene: TRBJ1-1
abundance: .
d_gene: .
v_gene: TRBV2
CDR3aa: CASSSYHGGTEAFF
CDR3nt: TGTGCCAGCAGCTCTTATCACGGTGGCACTGAAGCTTTCTTT

j_gene: TRBJ2-7
abundance: .
d_gene: TRBD2
v_gene: TRBV10-3
CDR3aa: CAISGRAAGGPGEQYF
CDR3nt: TGTGCCATCAGTGGGCGAGCGGCGGGAGGGCCAGGCGAGCAGTACTTC

j_gene: TRBJ1-5
abundance: .
d_gene: .
v_gene: TRBV2
CDR3aa: CASSEDPVTGLGGNQPQHF
CDR3nt: TGTGCCAGCAGTGAAGATCCTGTGACAGGTCTTGGGGGCAATCAGCCCCAGCATTTT

j_gene: TRBJ1-2
abundance: .
d_gene: TRBD1
v_gene: TRBV14
CDR3aa: CASSPQTGGAGGYTF
CDR3nt: TGTGCCAGCAGCCCCCAGACAGGGGGCGCCGGTGGCTACACCTTC

j_gene: TRBJ1-2
abundance: few
d_gene: .
v_gene: TRBV18
CDR3aa: CASSPRAKDGYTF
CDR3nt: TGTGCCAGCTCACCAAGGGCGAAGGATGGCTACACCTTC

j_gene: TRBJ2-7
abundance: .
d_gene: .
v_gene: TRBV18
CDR3aa: CASSAGPRTYEQYF
CDR3nt: TGTGCCAGCTCAGCCGGGCCCCGAACCTACGAGCAGTACTTC